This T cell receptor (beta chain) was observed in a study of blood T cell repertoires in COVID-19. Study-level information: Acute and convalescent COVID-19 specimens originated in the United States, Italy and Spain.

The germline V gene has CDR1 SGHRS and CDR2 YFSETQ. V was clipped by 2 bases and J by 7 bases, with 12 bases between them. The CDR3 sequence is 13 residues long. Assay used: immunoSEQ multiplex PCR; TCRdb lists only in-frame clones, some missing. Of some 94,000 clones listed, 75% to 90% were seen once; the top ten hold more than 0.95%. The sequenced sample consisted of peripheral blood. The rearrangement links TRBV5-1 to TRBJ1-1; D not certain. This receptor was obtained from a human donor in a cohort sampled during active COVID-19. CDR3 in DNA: TGCGCCAGCAGCTTAGGAGATATGGGTGAAGCTTTCTTT. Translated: CASSLGDMGEAFF.